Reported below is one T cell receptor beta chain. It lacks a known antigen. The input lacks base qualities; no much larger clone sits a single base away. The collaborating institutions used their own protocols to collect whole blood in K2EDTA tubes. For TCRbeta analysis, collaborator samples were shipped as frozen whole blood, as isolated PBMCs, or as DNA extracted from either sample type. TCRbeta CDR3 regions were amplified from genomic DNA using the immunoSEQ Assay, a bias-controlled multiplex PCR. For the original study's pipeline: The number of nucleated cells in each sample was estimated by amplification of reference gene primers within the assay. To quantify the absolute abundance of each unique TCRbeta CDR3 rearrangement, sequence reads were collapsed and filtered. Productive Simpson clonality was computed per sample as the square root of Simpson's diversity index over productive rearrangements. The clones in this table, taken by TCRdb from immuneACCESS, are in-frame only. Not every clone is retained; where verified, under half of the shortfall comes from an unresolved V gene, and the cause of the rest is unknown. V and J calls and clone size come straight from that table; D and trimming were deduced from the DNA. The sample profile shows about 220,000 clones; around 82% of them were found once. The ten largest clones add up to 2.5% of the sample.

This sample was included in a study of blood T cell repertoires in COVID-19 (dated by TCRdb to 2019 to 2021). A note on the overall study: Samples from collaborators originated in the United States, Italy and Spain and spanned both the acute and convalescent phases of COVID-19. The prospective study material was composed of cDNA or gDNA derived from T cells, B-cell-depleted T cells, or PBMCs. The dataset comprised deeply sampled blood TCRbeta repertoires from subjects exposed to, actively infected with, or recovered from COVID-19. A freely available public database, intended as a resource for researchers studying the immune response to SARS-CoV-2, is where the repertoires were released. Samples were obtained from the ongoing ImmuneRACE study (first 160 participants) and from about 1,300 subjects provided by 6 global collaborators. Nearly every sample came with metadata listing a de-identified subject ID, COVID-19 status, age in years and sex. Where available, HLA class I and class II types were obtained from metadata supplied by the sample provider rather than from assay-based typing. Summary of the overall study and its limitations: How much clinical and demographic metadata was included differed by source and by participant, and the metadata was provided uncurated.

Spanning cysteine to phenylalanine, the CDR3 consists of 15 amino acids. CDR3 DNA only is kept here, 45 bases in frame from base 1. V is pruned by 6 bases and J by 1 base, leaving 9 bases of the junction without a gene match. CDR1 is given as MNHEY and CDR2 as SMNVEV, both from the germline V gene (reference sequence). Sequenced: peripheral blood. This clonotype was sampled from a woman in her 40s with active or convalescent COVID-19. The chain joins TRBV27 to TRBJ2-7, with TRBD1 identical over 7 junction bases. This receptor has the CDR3 CASRMTGFGSYEQYF. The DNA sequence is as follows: TGTGCCAGCAGGATGACAGGGTTTGGATCCTACGAGCAGTACTTC.